This T cell receptor (beta chain) was obtained from a study of blood T cell repertoires in COVID-19. The CDR3 totals 14 residues. The V end was cut by 3 bases, the J end by 5 bases, with 13 bases between. CDR1 and CDR2 from the germline V gene are SGHAT and FQNNGV. Data came from immunoSEQ multiplex PCR; TCRdb stores just in-frame clones and leaves some out. The sample holds 200,000 to 250,000 clones, approximately 78% seen once. This clone appeared a few times. Input material: peripheral blood. The chain recombines TRBV11-2 with TRBJ1-1; perhaps TRBD1 as D (5 bases). The source is a woman aged 80 or over with COVID-19, enrolled during active disease. The chain's CDR3 is CASSLTGAGTEAFF. The CDR3 DNA reads as TGTGCCAGCAGCTTGACTGGGGCTGGTACTGAAGCTTTCTTT.